The 7 T cell receptor beta chains listed next were all sequenced from one sample in a study of PD-1 blockade in classical Hodgkin lymphoma. Autologous stem cell transplantation was followed by relapse in every patient, and brentuximab vedotin exposure varied. TCRdb's table, derived via immunoSEQ multiplex PCR, lists solely in-frame clones and lacks some. The sample shows roughly 26,000 clones, under 90% of them seen only once. This material consisted of peripheral blood mononuclear cells (PBMCs), taken at baseline. The source of these receptors is a human donor with classical Hodgkin lymphoma.

V usage is TRBV4-1 and J usage is TRBJ2-7, with D perhaps TRBD2 (7 bases). The V end was cut by 5 bases, the J end by 6 bases, with 11 bases between. Germline V gene sequence: CDR1 MGHRA, CDR2 YSYEKL. The CDR3 runs to 12 residues. The CDR3 DNA reads TGCGCCAGCAGCGGGCGGGGGCTCGAGCAGTACTTC. This translates into CASSGRGLEQYF.

The gene calls are TRBV6-5 and TRBJ1-2; 7 nucleotides line up with TRBD1. V shed 6 bases and J 6 bases; nucleotides not matched to a gene: 10. Germline V lookup: CDR1 MNHEY, CDR2 SVGAGI. The CDR3 runs to 14 residues. CDR3 coding DNA: TGTGCCAGCAGGCGACAGGGCCCGGGGGATGGCTACACCTTC. This sequence encodes CASRRQGPGDGYTF.

The chain links TRBV7-8 to TRBJ2-7; D gene ambiguous. Germline assignment: CDR1 SGHVS and CDR2 FQNEAQ. Trimming left V 1 base short and J 1 base short, with 2 bases between. The CDR3 consists of 12 residues. CDR3 loop: CASSLGSYEQYF. Written as DNA, the CDR3 is TGTGCCAGCAGCTTAGGTTCCTACGAGCAGTACTTC.

The chain couples TRBV6-5 to TRBJ2-5; 7 positions agree with TRBD2. In germline, CDR1 is MNHEY, CDR2 SVGAGI. CDR3 size: 16 residues. Trimming took 3 bases from V and 2 from J; bases not matched to a gene: 9. The CDR3: CASSYLGGTAQETQYF. The DNA of the CDR3 is TGTGCCAGCAGTTATCTGGGGGGGACGGCTCAAGAGACCCAGTACTTC.

This clone was recorded only once. The V and J genes are TRBV19 and TRBJ2-7, with 9 positions matching TRBD1. V was pared by 3 bases and J by 2 bases, with 2 bases of the junction left unmatched. Germline CDR1 and CDR2: LNHDA and SQIVND (reference sequence). This CDR3 spans 14 amino acids. The CDR3 region is CASSMTGGPYEQYF. For the CDR3, the DNA is TGTGCCAGTAGTATGACAGGGGGTCCCTACGAGCAGTACTTC.

This clone was observed once. The rearrangement uses TRBV5-1 and TRBJ2-1; 8 bases fit TRBD2. The junction had 3 bases not matched to a gene; V was cut back by 4 bases and J by 0 bases. The CDR3 length is 15 residues. CDR1 SGHRS and CDR2 YFSETQ come from the germline V gene. The CDR3 spells CASSNSGTSYNEQFF. For the CDR3, the DNA is TGCGCCAGCAGCAATAGCGGGACCTCCTACAATGAGCAGTTCTTC.

This sequence joins TRBV5-1 and TRBJ2-2; 9 bases map to TRBD2. Trimming cost V 3 bases and J 5 bases; bases outside gene matches: 8. The CDR3 covers 16 residues. Germline CDR1 SGHRS, CDR2 YFSETQ. The CDR3 coding sequence is TGCGCCAGCAGCTCTAATAGCGGGGGTAATACCGGGGAGCTGTTTTTT. Protein: CASSSNSGGNTGELFF.